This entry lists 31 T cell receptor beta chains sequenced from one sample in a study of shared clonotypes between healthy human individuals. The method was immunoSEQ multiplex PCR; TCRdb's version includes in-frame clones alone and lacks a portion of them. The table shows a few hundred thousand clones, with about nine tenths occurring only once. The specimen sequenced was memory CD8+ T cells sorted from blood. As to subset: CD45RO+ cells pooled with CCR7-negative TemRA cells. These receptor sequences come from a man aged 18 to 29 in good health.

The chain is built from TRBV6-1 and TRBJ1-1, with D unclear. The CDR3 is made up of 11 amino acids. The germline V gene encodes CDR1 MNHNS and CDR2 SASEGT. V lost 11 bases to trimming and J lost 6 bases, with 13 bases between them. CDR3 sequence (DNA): TGTGCCGCCCTTGTGTTCCCTGAAGCTTTCTTT. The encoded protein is CAALVFPEAFF.

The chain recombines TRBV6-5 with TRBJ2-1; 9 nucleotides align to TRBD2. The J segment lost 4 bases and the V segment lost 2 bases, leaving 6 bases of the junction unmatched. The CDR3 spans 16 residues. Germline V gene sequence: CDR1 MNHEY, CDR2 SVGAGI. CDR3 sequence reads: CASSYGREGKYNEQFF. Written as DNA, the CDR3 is TGTGCCAGCAGTTACGGGCGGGAGGGTAAATACAATGAGCAGTTCTTC.

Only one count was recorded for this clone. The CDR3, as DNA: TGTGCCAGCAGTAACTCAGCCCCGTGGGGCTACAACCAAGAGACCCAGTACTTC. Translation gives CASSNSAPWGYNQETQYF. The rearrangement links TRBV27 to TRBJ2-5, with D possibly TRBD1 on 5 matching bases. CDR1 and CDR2 (germline): MNHEY, SMNVEV (reference sequence). The V and J ends lost 5 bases and 0 bases respectively, with 22 bases between them. The CDR3 length is 18 residues.

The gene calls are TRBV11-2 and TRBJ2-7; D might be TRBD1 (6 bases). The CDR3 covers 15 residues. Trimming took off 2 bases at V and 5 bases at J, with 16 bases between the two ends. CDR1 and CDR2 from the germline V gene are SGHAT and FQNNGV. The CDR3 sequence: CASSLKQGLRNEQYF. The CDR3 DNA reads TGTGCCAGCAGCTTAAAACAGGGCCTTCGGAACGAGCAGTACTTC.

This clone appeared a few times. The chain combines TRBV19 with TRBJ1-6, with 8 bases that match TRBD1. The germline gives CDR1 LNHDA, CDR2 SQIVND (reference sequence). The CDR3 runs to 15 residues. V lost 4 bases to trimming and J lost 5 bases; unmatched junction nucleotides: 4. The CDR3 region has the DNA TGTGCCAGTAGTACCATGACAGGGGATAATTCACCCCTCCACTTT. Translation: CASSTMTGDNSPLHF.

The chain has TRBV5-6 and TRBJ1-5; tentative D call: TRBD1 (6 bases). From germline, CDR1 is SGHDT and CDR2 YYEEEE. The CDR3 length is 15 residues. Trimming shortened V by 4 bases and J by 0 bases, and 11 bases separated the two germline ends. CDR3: CASSMQGRSNQPQHF. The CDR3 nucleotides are TGTGCCAGCAGCATGCAGGGGCGTAGCAATCAGCCCCAGCATTTT.

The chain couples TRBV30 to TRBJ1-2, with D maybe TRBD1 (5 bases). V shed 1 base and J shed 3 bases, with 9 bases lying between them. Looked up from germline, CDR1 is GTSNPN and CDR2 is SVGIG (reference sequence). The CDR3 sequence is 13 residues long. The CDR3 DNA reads TGTGCCTGGAGTGCAGGGAACGACTATGGCTACACCTTC. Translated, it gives CAWSAGNDYGYTF.

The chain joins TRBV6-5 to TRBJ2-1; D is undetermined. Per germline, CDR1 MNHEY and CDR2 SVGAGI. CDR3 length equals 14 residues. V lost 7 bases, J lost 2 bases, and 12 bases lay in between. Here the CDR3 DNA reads TGTGCCAGCAACCCGGTTAGCCCCTACAATGAGCAGTTCTTC. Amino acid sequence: CASNPVSPYNEQFF.

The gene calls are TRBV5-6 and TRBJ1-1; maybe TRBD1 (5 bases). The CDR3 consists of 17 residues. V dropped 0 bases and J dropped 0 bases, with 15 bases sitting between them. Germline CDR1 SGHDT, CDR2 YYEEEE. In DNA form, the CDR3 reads TGTGCCAGCAGCTTGGCGGGGGTGGTGACCTTGAACACTGAAGCTTTCTTT. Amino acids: CASSLAGVVTLNTEAFF.

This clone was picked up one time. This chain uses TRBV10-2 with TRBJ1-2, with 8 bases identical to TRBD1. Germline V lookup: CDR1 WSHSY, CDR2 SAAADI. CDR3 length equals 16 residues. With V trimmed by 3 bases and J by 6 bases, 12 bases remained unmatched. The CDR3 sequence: CASSEEFTGGKNGYTF. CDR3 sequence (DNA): TGCGCCAGCAGTGAAGAGTTTACAGGGGGAAAAAATGGCTACACCTTC.

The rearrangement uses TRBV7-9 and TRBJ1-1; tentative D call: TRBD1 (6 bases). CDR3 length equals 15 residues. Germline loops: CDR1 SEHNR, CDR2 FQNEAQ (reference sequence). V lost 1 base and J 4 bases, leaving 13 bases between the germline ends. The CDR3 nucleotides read TGTGCCAGCAGCTTAGTCGGGGGCGGCGGCACTGAAGCTTTCTTT. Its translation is CASSLVGGGGTEAFF. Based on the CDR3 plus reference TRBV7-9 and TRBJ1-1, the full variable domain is DTGVSQNPRHKITKRGQNVTFRCDPISEHNRLYWYRQTLGQGPEFLTYFQNEAQLEKSRLLSDRFSAERPKGSFSTLEIQRTEQGDSAMYLCASSLVGGGGTEAFFGQGTRLTVV.

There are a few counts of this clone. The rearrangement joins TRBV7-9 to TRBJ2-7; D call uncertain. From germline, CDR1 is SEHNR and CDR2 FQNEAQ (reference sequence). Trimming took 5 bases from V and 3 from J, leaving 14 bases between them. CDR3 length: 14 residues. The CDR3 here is CASSPSSGFYEQYF. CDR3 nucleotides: TGTGCCAGCAGCCCGTCGTCGGGTTTCTACGAGCAGTACTTC. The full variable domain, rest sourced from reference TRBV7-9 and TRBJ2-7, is DTGVSQNPRHKITKRGQNVTFRCDPISEHNRLYWYRQTLGQGPEFLTYFQNEAQLEKSRLLSDRFSAERPKGSFSTLEIQRTEQGDSAMYLCASSPSSGFYEQYFGPGTRLTVT.

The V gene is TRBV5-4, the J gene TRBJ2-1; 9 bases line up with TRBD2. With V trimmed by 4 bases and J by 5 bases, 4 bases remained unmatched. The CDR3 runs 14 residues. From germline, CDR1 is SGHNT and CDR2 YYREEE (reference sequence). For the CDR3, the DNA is TGTGCCAGCAGCCCGACTAGCGGAGACAATGAGCAGTTCTTC. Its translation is CASSPTSGDNEQFF.

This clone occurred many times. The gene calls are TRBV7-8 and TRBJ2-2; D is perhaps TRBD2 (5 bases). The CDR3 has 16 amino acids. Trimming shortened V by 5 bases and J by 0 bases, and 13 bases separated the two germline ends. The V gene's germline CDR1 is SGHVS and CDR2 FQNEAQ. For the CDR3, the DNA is TGTGCCAGCAGCCTCAGCGGACCCACGAACACCGGGGAGCTGTTTTTT. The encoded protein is CASSLSGPTNTGELFF. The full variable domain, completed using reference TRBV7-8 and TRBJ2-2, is GAGVSQSPRYKVAKRGQDVALRCDPISGHVSLFWYQQALGQGPEFLTYFQNEAQLDKSGLPSDRFFAERPEGSVSTLKIQRTQQEDSAVYLCASSLSGPTNTGELFFGEGSRLTVL.

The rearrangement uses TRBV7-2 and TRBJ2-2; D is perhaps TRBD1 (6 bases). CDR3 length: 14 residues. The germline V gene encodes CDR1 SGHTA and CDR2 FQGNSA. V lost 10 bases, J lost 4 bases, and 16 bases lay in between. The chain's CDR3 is CATSPQGFTGELFF. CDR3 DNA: TGTGCCACTTCACCACAGGGTTTCACCGGGGAGCTGTTTTTT.

The chain's CDR3 is CASSFRTLTGGITDTQYF. CDR3 nucleotide sequence: TGTGCCAGCAGCTTTCGAACCTTGACAGGGGGGATAACAGATACGCAGTATTTT. J is TRBJ2-3 and V is TRBV7-8, with 9 bases that match TRBD1. Germline lookup yields CDR1 SGHVS and CDR2 FQNEAQ. The ends lost 3 bases at V and 3 bases at J; junction bases unmatched: 13. The CDR3 has 18 residues.

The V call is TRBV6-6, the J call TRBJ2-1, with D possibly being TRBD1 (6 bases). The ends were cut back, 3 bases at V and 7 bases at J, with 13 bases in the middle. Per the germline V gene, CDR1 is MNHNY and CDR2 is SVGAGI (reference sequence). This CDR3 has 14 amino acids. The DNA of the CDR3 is TGTGCCAGCAGTTATCGGACAGCAGGGAATGAGCAGTTCTTC. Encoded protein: CASSYRTAGNEQFF.

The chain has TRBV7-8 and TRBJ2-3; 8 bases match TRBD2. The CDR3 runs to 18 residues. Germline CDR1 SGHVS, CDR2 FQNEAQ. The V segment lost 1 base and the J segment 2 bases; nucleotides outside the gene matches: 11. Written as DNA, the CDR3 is TGTGCCAGCAGCTTAGGTCCAGCGGGGGCCACCTACACAGATACGCAGTATTTT. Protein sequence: CASSLGPAGATYTDTQYF.

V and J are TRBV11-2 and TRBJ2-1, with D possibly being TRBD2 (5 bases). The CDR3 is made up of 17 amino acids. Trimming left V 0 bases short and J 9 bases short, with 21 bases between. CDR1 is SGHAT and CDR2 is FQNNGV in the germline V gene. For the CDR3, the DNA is TGTGCCAGCAGCTTAGATCATGTACTAGAGGTAGGGAGTGAGCAGTTCTTC. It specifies CASSLDHVLEVGSEQFF.

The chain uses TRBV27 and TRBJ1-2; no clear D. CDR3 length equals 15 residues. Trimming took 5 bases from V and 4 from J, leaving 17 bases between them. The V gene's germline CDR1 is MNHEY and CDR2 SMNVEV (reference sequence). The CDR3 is CASSPTIDPFYGYTF. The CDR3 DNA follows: TGTGCCAGCAGTCCCACAATTGATCCTTTCTATGGCTACACCTTC.

The CDR3 sequence is CASSQDLAGGFNEQFF. The DNA for the CDR3 is TGCGCCAGCAGCCAAGATTTAGCGGGAGGGTTCAATGAGCAGTTCTTC. This chain connects TRBV4-3 to TRBJ2-1; 11 nucleotides match TRBD2. The length of the CDR3 is 16 residues. The germline V gene has CDR1 LGHNA and CDR2 YSLEER. V dropped 0 bases and J dropped 6; count of bases not matched to a gene: 4.

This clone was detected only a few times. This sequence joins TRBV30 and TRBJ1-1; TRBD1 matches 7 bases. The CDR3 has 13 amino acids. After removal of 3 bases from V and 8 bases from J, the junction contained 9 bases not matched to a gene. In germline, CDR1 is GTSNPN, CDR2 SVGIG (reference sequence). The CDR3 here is CAWRMSGGSEAFF. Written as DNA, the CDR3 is TGTGCCTGGAGGATGTCAGGGGGGAGCGAAGCTTTCTTT.

CDR3 bases: TGTGCCAGCAGAATGACCCCATCCGATACGCAGTATTTT. Its translation is CASRMTPSDTQYF. This chain uses TRBV5-4 with TRBJ2-3; D remains unclear. V was trimmed by 5 bases and J by 6 bases, leaving 13 bases between them. CDR3 length equals 13 residues. Germline CDR1 is SGHNT and CDR2 is YYREEE (reference sequence).

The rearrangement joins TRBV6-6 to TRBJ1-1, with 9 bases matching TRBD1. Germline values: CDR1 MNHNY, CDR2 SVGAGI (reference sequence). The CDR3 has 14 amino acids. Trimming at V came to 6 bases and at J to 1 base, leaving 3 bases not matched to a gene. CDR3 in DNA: TGTGCCAGCAGGGACAGGGGTAGGAACACTGAAGCTTTCTTT. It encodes CASRDRGRNTEAFF.

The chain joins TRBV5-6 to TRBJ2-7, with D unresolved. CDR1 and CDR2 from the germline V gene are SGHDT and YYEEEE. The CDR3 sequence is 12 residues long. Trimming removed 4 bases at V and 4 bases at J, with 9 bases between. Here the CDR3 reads CASSADIYEQYF. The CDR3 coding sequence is TGTGCCAGCAGCGCAGACATTTACGAGCAGTACTTC.

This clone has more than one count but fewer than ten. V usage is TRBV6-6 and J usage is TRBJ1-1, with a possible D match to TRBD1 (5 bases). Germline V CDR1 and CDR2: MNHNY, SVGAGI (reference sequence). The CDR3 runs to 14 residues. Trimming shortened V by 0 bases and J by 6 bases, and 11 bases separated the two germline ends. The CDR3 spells CASSYSGGGPEAFF. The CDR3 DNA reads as TGTGCCAGCAGTTACTCGGGGGGGGGACCTGAAGCTTTCTTT.

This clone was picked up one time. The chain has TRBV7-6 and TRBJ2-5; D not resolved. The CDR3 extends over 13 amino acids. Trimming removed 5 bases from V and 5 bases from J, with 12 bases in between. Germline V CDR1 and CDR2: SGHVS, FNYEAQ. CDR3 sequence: CASSPIPFETQYF. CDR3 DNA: TGTGCCAGCAGCCCTATACCGTTCGAGACCCAGTACTTC.

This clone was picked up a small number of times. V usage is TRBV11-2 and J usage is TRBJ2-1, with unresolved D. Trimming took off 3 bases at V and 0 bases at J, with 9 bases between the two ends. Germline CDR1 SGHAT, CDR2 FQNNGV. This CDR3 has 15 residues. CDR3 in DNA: TGTGCCAGCAGCTTCGATCCGAGCTCCTACAATGAGCAGTTCTTC. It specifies CASSFDPSSYNEQFF.

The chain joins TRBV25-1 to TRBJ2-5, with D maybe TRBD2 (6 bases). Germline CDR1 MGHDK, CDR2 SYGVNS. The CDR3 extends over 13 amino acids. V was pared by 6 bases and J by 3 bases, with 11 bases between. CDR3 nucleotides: TGTGCCAGCAGGTTTGGAGGGGAAGAGACCCAGTACTTC. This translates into CASRFGGEETQYF.

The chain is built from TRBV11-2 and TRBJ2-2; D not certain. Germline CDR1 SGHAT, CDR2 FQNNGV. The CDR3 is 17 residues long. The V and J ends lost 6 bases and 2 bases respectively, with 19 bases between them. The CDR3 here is CASRPALGGKNTGELFF. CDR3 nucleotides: TGTGCCAGCAGGCCTGCTCTCGGCGGTAAAAACACCGGGGAGCTGTTTTTT.

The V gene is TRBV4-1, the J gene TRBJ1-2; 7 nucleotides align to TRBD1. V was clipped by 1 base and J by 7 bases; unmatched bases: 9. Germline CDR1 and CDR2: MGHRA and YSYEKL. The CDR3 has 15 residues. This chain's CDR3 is CASSQVRGGSGGYTF. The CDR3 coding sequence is TGCGCCAGCAGCCAAGTCAGAGGGGGCAGTGGTGGCTACACCTTC.